This TCR beta chain derives from a study of regulatory T cells in long-lasting Graves disease. The time point here: persistent/refractory GD, antithyroid drugs over 5 years with positive TRAb. PBMC-derived RNA was used for the TCR library. J was trimmed by 5 bases and V by 1 base; bases with no gene match: 4. The germline gives CDR1 LGHNA, CDR2 YSLEER. The CDR3 is made up of 14 amino acids. This clonotype appeared a few times. Its antigen is unknown. Through Arm-PCR of CDR3 regions and iRepertoire HTBI primers, TCR beta libraries were built. TCRdb passed the multiplex PCR reads through MiXCR, listing each CDR3 protein once. In the table there are around 510,000 distinct CDR3 sequences, around 20% of which are singletons. Study results and limitations: Researchers examined only peripheral blood and not thyroid tissue.

This rearrangement joins TRBV4-3 to TRBJ1-1; 7 nucleotides align to TRBD1. This TCR was sampled from a female donor with Graves disease. This sample comprised peripheral blood mononuclear cells (PBMCs), obtained when the disease was refractory, from a patient treated with antithyroid drugs. This CDR3 reads CASSQAGGRTEAFF. CDR3 coding DNA: TGCGCCAGCAGCCAAGCAGGGGGGAGGACTGAAGCTTTCTTT.